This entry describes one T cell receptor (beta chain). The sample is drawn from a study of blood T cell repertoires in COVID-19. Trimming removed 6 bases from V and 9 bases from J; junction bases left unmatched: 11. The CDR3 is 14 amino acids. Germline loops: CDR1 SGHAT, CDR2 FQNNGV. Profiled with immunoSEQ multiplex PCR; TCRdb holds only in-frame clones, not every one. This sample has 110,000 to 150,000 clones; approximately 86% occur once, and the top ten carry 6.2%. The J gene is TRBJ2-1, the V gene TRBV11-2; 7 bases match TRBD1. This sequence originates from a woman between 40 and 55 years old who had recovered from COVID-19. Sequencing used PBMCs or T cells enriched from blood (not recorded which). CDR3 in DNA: TGTGCCAGCAGTCGAATCGACAGGGTTGGTGAGCAGTTCTTC. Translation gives CASSRIDRVGEQFF.